The source of this TCR beta chain is a study of control samples from healthy donors and cancer patients. The method was immunoSEQ multiplex PCR; TCRdb's version includes in-frame clones alone and lacks a portion of them. The table shows 150,000 or so clones, with about 93% occurring only once. The germline CDR1 and CDR2 sequences are SGHRS and YFSETQ. The junction had 9 bases not matched to a gene; V was cut back by 4 bases and J by 4 bases. The CDR3 length is 15 residues. The sequencing sample was made of blood. The chain links TRBV5-1 to TRBJ2-7, with 9 nucleotides matching TRBD1. This TCR was sampled from a man aged 50 or older in good health. The CDR3 spells CASSADTGGIYEQYF. Written as DNA, the CDR3 is TGCGCCAGCAGCGCCGATACAGGGGGCATTTACGAGCAGTACTTC.